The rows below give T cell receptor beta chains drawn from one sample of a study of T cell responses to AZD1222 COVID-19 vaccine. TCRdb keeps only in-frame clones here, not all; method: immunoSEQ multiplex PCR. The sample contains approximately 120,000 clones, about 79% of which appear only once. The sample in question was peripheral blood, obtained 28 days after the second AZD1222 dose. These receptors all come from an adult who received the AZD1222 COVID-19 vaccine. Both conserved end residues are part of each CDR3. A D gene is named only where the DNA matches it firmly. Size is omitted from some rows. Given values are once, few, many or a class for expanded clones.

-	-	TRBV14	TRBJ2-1	CASSQVLGPNEQFF	TGTGCCAGCAGCCAAGTTCTGGGGCCGAATGAGCAGTTCTTC
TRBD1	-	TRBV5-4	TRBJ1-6	CASSLTTGGGNSPLHF	TGTGCCAGCAGCCTAACGACAGGGGGAGGAAATTCACCCCTCCACTTT
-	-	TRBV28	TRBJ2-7	CARGGHSYEQYF	TGTGCTCGCGGCGGCCACTCCTACGAGCAGTACTTC
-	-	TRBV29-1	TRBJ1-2	CSVEGGLGYGYTF	TGCAGCGTTGAGGGGGGCTTGGGATATGGCTACACCTTC
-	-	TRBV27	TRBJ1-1	CASSPRGNTEAFF	TGTGCCAGCAGTCCCAGGGGGAACACTGAAGCTTTCTTT
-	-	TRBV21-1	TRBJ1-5	CASSKVGVSNQPQHF	TGTGCCAGCAGCAAAGTAGGGGTTAGCAATCAGCCCCAGCATTTT
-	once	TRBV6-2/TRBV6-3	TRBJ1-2	CASSIPYRELRGYTF	TGTGCCAGCAGCATACCGTACAGGGAATTACGGGGCTACACCTTC
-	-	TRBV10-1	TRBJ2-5	CASSEFGVIAAETQYF	TGCGCCAGCAGTGAGTTCGGGGTGATAGCGGCGGAGACCCAGTACTTC
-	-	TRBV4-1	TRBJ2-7	CASSQFYTASSYEQYF	TGCGCCAGCAGCCAGTTTTACACAGCCAGCTCCTACGAGCAGTACTTC
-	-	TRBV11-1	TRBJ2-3	CASSLGTSGGDTQYF	TGTGCCAGCAGCTTGGGGACTTCAGGAGGAGATACGCAGTATTTT
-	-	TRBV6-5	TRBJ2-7	CASSLAGSAYEQYF	TGTGCCAGCAGTTTGGCGGGGAGCGCCTACGAGCAGTACTTC
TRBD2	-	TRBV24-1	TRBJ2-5	CATSDPGTSEETQYF	TGTGCCACCAGTGATCCTGGGACTAGCGAAGAGACCCAGTACTTC
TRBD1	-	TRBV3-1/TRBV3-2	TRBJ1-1	CASSQTGGKAEAFF	TGTGCCAGCAGCCAGACAGGGGGGAAGGCTGAAGCTTTCTTT
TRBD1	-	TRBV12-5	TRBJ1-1	CASGTTSGGTEAFF	TGTGCTAGTGGTACAACCTCAGGGGGGACTGAAGCTTTCTTT
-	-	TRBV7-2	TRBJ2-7	CASTAFGEQYF	TGTGCCAGCACGGCATTTGGCGAGCAGTACTTC
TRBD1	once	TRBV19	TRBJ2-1	CASSIVGQLTDLYSYNEQFF	TGTGCCAGTAGTATTGTGGGACAGCTGACTGACCTCTACTCCTACAATGAGCAGTTCTTC
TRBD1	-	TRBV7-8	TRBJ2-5	CASSTRQGRETQYF	TGTGCCAGCAGCACAAGACAGGGGAGGGAGACCCAGTACTTC
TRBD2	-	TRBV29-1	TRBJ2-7	CSVFGEGLTYEQYF	TGCAGCGTTTTCGGGGAGGGTCTGACCTACGAGCAGTACTTC
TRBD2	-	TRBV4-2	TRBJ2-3	CASSQSSAGGVDTQYF	TGTGCCAGCAGCCAATCGTCGGCGGGGGGGGTAGATACGCAGTATTTT
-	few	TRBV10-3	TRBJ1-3	CAISEFRGQRGNTIYF	TGTGCCATCAGTGAGTTCCGTGGACAGCGCGGAAACACCATATATTTT
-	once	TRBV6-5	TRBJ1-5	CASSGGSNQPQHF	TGTGCCAGCAGCGGCGGTAGCAATCAGCCCCAGCATTTT
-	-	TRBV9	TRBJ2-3	CASSVAHGSSTDTQYF	TGTGCCAGCAGCGTAGCGCACGGTTCTAGCACAGATACGCAGTATTTT
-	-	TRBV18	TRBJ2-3	CASSKGQLTDTQYF	TGTGCCAGCTCAAAGGGGCAGCTCACAGATACGCAGTATTTT
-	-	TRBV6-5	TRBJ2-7	CASSTIQGLGEQYF	TGTGCCAGCAGTACGATACAGGGTCTGGGCGAGCAGTACTTC
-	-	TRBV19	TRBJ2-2	CASSPGAGGIGELFF	TGTGCCAGTAGTCCCGGGGCAGGAGGTATCGGGGAGCTGTTTTTT
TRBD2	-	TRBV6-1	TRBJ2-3	CASLGTSATDTQYF	TGTGCCAGCCTCGGGACTAGCGCTACAGATACGCAGTATTTT
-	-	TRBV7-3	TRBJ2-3	CASSLGTDTQYF	TGTGCCAGCAGCTTAGGCACAGATACGCAGTATTTT
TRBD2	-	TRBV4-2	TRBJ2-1	CASSHPSGATYNEQFF	TGTGCCAGCAGCCACCCTAGCGGGGCAACCTACAATGAGCAGTTCTTC
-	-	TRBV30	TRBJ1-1	CAWSVLVRPNTEAFF	TGTGCCTGGAGTGTACTAGTCAGACCGAACACTGAAGCTTTCTTT
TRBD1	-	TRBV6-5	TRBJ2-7	CASSRDRAYEQYF	TGTGCCAGCAGCAGGGACAGGGCTTACGAGCAGTACTTC
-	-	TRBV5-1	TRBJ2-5	CASVTGPPQETQYF	TGCGCCAGCGTTACTGGACCGCCACAAGAGACCCAGTACTTC
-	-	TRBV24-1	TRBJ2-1	CATSDLGQPEQFF	TGTGCCACCAGTGATTTGGGGCAGCCTGAGCAGTTCTTC
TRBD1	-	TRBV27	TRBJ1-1	CASKTGDRLGGTEAFF	TGTGCCAGCAAGACCGGGGACAGGTTGGGGGGCACTGAAGCTTTCTTT
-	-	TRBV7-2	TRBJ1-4	CASSLSTEFNEKLFF	TGTGCCAGCAGCTTAAGCACGGAATTTAATGAAAAACTGTTTTTT
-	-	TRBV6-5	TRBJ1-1	CASSYGQTEAFF	TGTGCCAGCAGTTATGGGCAGACAGAAGCTTTCTTT
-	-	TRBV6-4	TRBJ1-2	CASSNLPRNAGYTF	TGTGCCAGCAGTAACTTACCCAGGAACGCGGGCTACACCTTC
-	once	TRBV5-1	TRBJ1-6	CASRPAAGSNSPLHF	TGCGCCAGCAGACCCGCGGCAGGGAGCAATTCACCCCTCCACTTT
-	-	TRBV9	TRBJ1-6	CASSGDSRRSPLHF	TGTGCCAGCAGCGGGGACTCCCGGAGGTCACCCCTCCACTTT
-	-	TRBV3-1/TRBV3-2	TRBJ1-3	CASSQIAGRDTIYF	TGTGCCAGCAGCCAAATCGCCGGGAGGGACACCATATATTTT
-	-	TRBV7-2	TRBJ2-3	CASSLARVDRKADTQYF	TGTGCCAGCAGCTTAGCTAGGGTTGACAGAAAGGCAGATACGCAGTATTTT
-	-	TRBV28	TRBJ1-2	CASSLQNYGYTF	TGTGCCAGCAGTTTACAAAACTATGGCTACACCTTC
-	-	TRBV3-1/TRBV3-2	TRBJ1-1	CASSLGAVNTEAFF	TGTGCCAGCAGCCTGGGGGCGGTTAACACTGAAGCTTTCTTT
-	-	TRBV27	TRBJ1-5	CASSPSGAHQPQHF	TGTGCCAGCAGTCCCAGCGGGGCCCATCAGCCCCAGCATTTT
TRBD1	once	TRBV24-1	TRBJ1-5	CATSSGGTRDNQPQHF	TGTGCCACCAGTTCAGGGGGCACGCGGGACAATCAGCCCCAGCATTTT
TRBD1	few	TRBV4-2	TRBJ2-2	CASSPRQGKSTGELFF	TGTGCCAGCAGCCCGAGACAGGGAAAATCCACCGGGGAGCTGTTTTTT
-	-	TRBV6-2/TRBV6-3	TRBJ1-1	CASSPHSRNTEAFF	TGTGCCAGCAGTCCCCATTCGCGGAACACTGAAGCTTTCTTT
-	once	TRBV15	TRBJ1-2	CATSRDLIGKRNGYTF	TGTGCCACCAGCAGAGATCTGATAGGGAAGAGAAATGGCTACACCTTC
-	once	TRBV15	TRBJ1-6	CATSREGGALHF	TGTGCCACCAGCAGAGAAGGCGGCGCCCTCCACTTT
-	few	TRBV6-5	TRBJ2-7	CASRSGYEQYF	TGTGCCAGCAGGTCAGGGTACGAGCAGTACTTC
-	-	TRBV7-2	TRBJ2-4	CASSFRTSENIQYF	TGTGCCAGCAGCTTCCGGACGTCTGAAAACATTCAGTACTTC
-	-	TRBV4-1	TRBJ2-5	CASSQDPTDQETQYF	TGCGCCAGCAGCCAAGACCCGACGGACCAAGAGACCCAGTACTTC
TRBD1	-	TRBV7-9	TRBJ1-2	CASGQQGVGYGYTF	TGTGCCAGCGGACAACAGGGGGTTGGCTATGGCTACACCTTC
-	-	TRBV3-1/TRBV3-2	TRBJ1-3	CASSQLSKATTSSGSGNTIYF	TGTGCCAGCAGCCAACTCTCCAAGGCCACGACTTCCTCTGGTTCTGGAAACACCATATATTTT
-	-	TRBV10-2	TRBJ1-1	CASRGSGNTEAFF	TGCGCCAGCCGAGGTTCGGGGAACACTGAAGCTTTCTTT